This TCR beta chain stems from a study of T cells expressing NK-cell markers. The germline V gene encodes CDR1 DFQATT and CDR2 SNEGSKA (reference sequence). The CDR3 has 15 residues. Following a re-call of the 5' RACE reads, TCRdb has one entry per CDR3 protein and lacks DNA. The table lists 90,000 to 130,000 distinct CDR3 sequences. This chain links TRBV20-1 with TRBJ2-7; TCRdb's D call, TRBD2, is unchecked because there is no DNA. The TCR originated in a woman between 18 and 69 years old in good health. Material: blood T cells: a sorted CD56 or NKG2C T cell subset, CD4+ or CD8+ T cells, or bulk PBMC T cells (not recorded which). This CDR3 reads CSAITLAGDPYEQYF.